The 20 T cell receptor beta chains given below trace back to one sample, sequenced in a study of identifying expanded T cells in peripheral blood (dated by TCRdb to between 2018 and 2020). The library came from the immunoSEQ multiplex PCR assay. TCRdb's version of the immuneACCESS table is confined to in-frame rearrangements and falls short of the full clone set. An unresolved V gene accounts for under half of the shortfall where checked; the remainder is of unknown origin. The sample table lists more than 75,000 clones, approximately 84% of them with a count of one. The biggest ten clones account for 5.5% to 6.5% of the sample. Specimen: blood. The receptors originated from a person aged 18 to 69 in good health.

V usage is TRBV5-1 and J usage is TRBJ2-3; D uncertain. The CDR3 loop spans 14 amino acids. Trimming stripped 1 base from V and 3 bases from J, with 9 bases between. Germline V gene data show CDR1 as SGHRS and CDR2 as YFSETQ. CDR3 loop: CASSLPGSTDTQYF. CDR3 DNA sequence: TGCGCCAGCAGCTTGCCCGGGTCAACAGATACGCAGTATTTT.

The V gene is TRBV5-6, the J gene TRBJ2-2; 7 nucleotides align to TRBD1. Trimming took 2 bases from V and 9 from J; bases not matched to a gene: 13. CDR1 and CDR2 (germline): SGHDT, YYEEEE. This CDR3 is built from 16 residues. The CDR3 DNA is TGTGCCAGCAGCTTAACCCCGGGACAGCTAACGAGGGAGCTGTTTTTT. This gives the protein CASSLTPGQLTRELFF.

The rearrangement joins TRBV19 to TRBJ1-2, with D possibly being TRBD1 (5 bases). CDR3 size: 14 residues. Germline-derived CDR1 and CDR2 are LNHDA and SQIVND (reference sequence). With 6 bases removed from V and 0 bases from J, the gap between germline ends came to 11 bases. This CDR3 reads CASSITTANYGYTF. CDR3 bases: TGTGCCAGTAGCATTACGACAGCTAACTATGGCTACACCTTC.

This clone counts as medium-sized. The chain is built from TRBV7-6 and TRBJ2-5; D might be TRBD1 (5 bases). CDR1 and CDR2 (germline): SGHVS, FNYEAQ. The CDR3 spans 11 residues. The germline V and J ends were trimmed by 5 bases and 5 bases, with 6 bases remaining between them. In DNA, the CDR3 is TGTGCCAGCAGCCCAGGGGAGACCCAGTACTTC. Protein sequence: CASSPGETQYF.

Only one count was recorded for this clone. This chain joins TRBV18 and TRBJ2-1; 7 bases are a match to TRBD2. Per germline, CDR1 KGHSH and CDR2 LQKENI. This CDR3 has 13 residues. J lost 8 bases, V lost 2 bases, and 3 bases had no gene match. The CDR3 sequence: CASSPGAGDEQFF. The CDR3, as DNA: TGTGCCAGCTCACCAGGGGCGGGGGATGAGCAGTTCTTC.

The count of this clone is one. The J gene is TRBJ2-3, the V gene TRBV5-1; D may be TRBD1 (5 bases). CDR1 is SGHRS, CDR2 YFSETQ, per germline. Trimming took off 0 bases at V and 2 bases at J, with 10 bases between the two ends. CDR3 length equals 15 residues. For the CDR3, the DNA is TGCGCCAGCAGCTTGGCAGGGTACTCCACAGATACGCAGTATTTT. Translated: CASSLAGYSTDTQYF. The full variable domain, its missing parts supplied by reference TRBV5-1 and TRBJ2-3, is KAGVTQTPRYLIKTRGQQVTLSCSPISGHRSVSWYQQTPGQGLQFLFEYFSETQRNKGNFPGRFSGRQFSNSRSEMNVSTLELGDSALYLCASSLAGYSTDTQYFGPGTRLTVL.

V is TRBV7-8 and J is TRBJ1-2, with TRBD1 matching over 7 bases. Germline-derived CDR1 and CDR2 are SGHVS and FQNEAQ. J was trimmed by 6 bases and V by 5 bases; bases with no gene match: 3. CDR3 length: 12 residues. In DNA form, the CDR3 reads TGTGCCAGCAGCCTGACAGGGAATGGCTACACCTTC. Translating it yields CASSLTGNGYTF.

The chain uses TRBV7-9 and TRBJ2-7; no reliable D call. The germline gives CDR1 SEHNR, CDR2 FQNEAQ (reference sequence). The ends were cut back, 3 bases at V and 0 bases at J, with 12 bases in the middle. The CDR3 covers 15 residues. CDR3 loop: CASSLGPPNSYEQYF. The CDR3 DNA reads TGTGCCAGCAGCTTGGGTCCTCCTAACTCCTACGAGCAGTACTTC.

The gene calls are TRBV2 and TRBJ2-7; no definite D call. CDR3 size: 14 residues. Looked up from germline, CDR1 is SNHLY and CDR2 is FYNNEI. V dropped 3 bases and J dropped 5 bases, with 14 bases sitting between them. The CDR3 spells CASSDQPGPHEQYF. For the CDR3, the DNA is TGTGCCAGCAGTGACCAACCAGGTCCCCACGAGCAGTACTTC.

The V gene is TRBV6-5, the J gene TRBJ2-7, with unresolved D. Germline V lookup: CDR1 MNHEY, CDR2 SVGAGI. CDR3 length equals 15 residues. V was pared by 2 bases and J by 2 bases, with 13 bases between. Here the CDR3 reads CASSYGPRSTYEQYF. CDR3 nucleotides: TGTGCCAGCAGTTACGGACCGCGATCCACCTACGAGCAGTACTTC.

This chain links TRBV11-2 with TRBJ1-1; D possibly corresponds to TRBD1 (5 bases). The CDR3 loop spans 13 amino acids. The germline V gene has CDR1 SGHAT and CDR2 FQNNGV. Trimming took off 7 bases at V and 11 bases at J, with 20 bases between the two ends. CDR3 amino acids: CASTTHGGGWAFF. The CDR3 DNA reads TGTGCCAGCACCACTCATGGGGGGGGTTGGGCTTTCTTT.

J is TRBJ1-5 and V is TRBV7-8; D perhaps matches TRBD1 (5 bases). The V end was cut by 1 base, the J end by 12 bases, with 13 bases between. CDR3 length: 13 residues. Germline V gives CDR1 SGHVS, CDR2 FQNEAQ. The CDR3 loop reads CASSLVSAGLQHF. The CDR3 DNA reads as TGTGCCAGCAGCTTAGTATCAGCGGGACTCCAGCATTTT.

CDR3 DNA sequence: TGTGCCAGCTCATCTTCGACAGCTAACTATAATTCACCCCTCCACTTT. It yields the protein CASSSSTANYNSPLHF. V usage is TRBV18 and J usage is TRBJ1-6; perhaps TRBD1 as D (5 bases). V was pared by 5 bases and J by 3 bases, with 14 bases between. The CDR3 sequence is 16 residues long. Per the germline V gene, CDR1 is KGHSH and CDR2 is LQKENI. The full variable domain, its missing parts supplied by reference TRBV18 and TRBJ1-6, is NAGVMQNPRHLVRRRGQEARLRCSPMKGHSHVYWYRQLPEEGLKFMVYLQKENIIDESGMPKERFSAEFPKEGPSILRIQQVVRGDSAAYFCASSSSTANYNSPLHFGNGTRLTVT.

The chain combines TRBV9 with TRBJ2-7; either TRBD1 or TRBD2 may fit D (5 bases each). The CDR3 totals 14 residues. CDR1 SGDLS and CDR2 YYNGEE come from the germline V gene. Between the trimmed V and J ends, which lost 0 bases and 7 bases, there was a span of 14 bases. The CDR3 loop reads CASSVAPGTGEQYF. CDR3 nucleotides: TGTGCCAGCAGCGTAGCCCCAGGGACGGGGGAGCAGTACTTC.

This clone was recorded once. The gene calls are TRBV7-2 and TRBJ2-1; the D is unclear. There are 14 residues in the CDR3. The ends were cut back, 2 bases at V and 9 bases at J, with 14 bases in the middle. Per the germline V gene, CDR1 is SGHTA and CDR2 is FQGNSA. CDR3 sequence reads: CASSLRIQLSEQFF. The CDR3 DNA sequence: TGTGCCAGCAGCTTAAGGATCCAGCTCAGTGAGCAGTTCTTC.

V usage is TRBV19 and J usage is TRBJ1-2; D is uncertain. Germline CDR1 and CDR2: LNHDA and SQIVND (reference sequence). Deletions cut 3 bases from V and 8 bases from J, with 10 bases between. This CDR3 is built from 12 residues. The CDR3 spells CASSMRTGGYTF. The CDR3 DNA reads as TGTGCCAGTAGTATGAGGACCGGGGGCTACACCTTC.

The chain is built from TRBV6-6 and TRBJ1-5; TRBD1 matches at 9 bases. V shed 5 bases, J shed 4 bases, and the junction held 3 bases outside the gene matches. The CDR3 loop spans 14 amino acids. The germline V gene encodes CDR1 MNHNY and CDR2 SVGAGI (reference sequence). As DNA, the CDR3 is TGTGCCAGCAGTGGACAGGGGAGGAATCAGCCCCAGCATTTT. Amino acid sequence: CASSGQGRNQPQHF.

This chain links TRBV19 with TRBJ2-1; the D gene is possibly TRBD1 (6 bases). The CDR3 has 15 amino acids. The germline gives CDR1 LNHDA, CDR2 SQIVND (reference sequence). V lost 5 bases, J lost 8 bases, and 19 bases lay in between. As DNA, the CDR3 is TGTGCCAGTAGTCGACAGGACCCCCAGAGAGATGAGCAGTTCTTC. It specifies CASSRQDPQRDEQFF.

The chain combines TRBV4-3 with TRBJ2-7; D not resolved. Trimming cost V 0 bases and J 3 bases, with 12 bases left between them. This CDR3 is 15 amino acids long. CDR1 and CDR2 from the germline V gene are LGHNA and YSLEER. The CDR3 sequence: CASSQDDDGIYEQYF. CDR3 in DNA: TGCGCCAGCAGCCAAGATGATGACGGAATCTACGAGCAGTACTTC.

This clone was detected once. This sequence joins TRBV7-8 and TRBJ1-1; TRBD1 is a possible D gene (5 bases). Germline V gene lookup returns CDR1 SGHVS and CDR2 FQNEAQ. V gave up 3 bases and J gave up 3 bases, with 8 bases separating them. This CDR3 has 13 residues. The CDR3 sequence is CASSFSRDTEAFF. The CDR3 DNA reads TGTGCCAGCAGCTTCTCCAGGGACACTGAAGCTTTCTTT.